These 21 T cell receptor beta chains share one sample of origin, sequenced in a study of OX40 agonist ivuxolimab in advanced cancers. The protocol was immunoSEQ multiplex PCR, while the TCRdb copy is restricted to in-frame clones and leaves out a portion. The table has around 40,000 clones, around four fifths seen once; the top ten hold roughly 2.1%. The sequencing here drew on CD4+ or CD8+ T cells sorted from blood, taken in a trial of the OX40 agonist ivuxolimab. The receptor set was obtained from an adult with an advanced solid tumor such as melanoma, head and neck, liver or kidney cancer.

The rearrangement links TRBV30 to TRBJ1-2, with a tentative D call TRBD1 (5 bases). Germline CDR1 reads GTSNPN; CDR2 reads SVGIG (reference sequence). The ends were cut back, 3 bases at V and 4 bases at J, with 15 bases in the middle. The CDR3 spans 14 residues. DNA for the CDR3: TGTGCCTGGAGCGAAGGGCTGGGGGGCTATGGCTACACCTTC. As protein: CAWSEGLGGYGYTF.

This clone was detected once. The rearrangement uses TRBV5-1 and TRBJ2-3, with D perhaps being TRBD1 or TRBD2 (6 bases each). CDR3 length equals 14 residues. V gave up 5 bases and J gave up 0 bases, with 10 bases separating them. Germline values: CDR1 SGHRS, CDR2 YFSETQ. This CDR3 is CASSMGGSTDTQYF. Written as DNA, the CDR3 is TGCGCCAGCAGTATGGGGGGCAGCACAGATACGCAGTATTTT.

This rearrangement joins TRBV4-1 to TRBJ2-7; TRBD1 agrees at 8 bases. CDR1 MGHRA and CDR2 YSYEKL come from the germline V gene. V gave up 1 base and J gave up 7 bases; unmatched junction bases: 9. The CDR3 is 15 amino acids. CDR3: CASSQVGRGRLEQYF. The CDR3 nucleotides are TGCGCCAGCAGCCAAGTTGGCAGGGGGCGCCTTGAGCAGTACTTC.

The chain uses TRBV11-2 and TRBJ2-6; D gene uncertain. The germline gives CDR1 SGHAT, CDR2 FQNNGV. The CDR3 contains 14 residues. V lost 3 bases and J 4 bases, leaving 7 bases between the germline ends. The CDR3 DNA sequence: TGTGCCAGCAGCTTTCAGACGGGGGCCAACGTCCTGACTTTC. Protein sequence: CASSFQTGANVLTF.

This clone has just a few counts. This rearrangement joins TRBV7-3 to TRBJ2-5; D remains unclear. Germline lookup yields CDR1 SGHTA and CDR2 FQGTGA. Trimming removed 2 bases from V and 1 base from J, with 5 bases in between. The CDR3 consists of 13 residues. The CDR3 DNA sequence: TGTGCCAGCAGCTTAGGGCCCCAAGAGACCCAGTACTTC. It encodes CASSLGPQETQYF.

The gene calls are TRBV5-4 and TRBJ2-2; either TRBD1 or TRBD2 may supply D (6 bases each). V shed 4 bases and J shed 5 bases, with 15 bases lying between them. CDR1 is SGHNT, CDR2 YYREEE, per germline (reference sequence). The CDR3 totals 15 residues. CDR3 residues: CASSRGLRGTGELFF. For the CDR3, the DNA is TGTGCCAGCAGCCGGGGGCTGCGAGGTACCGGGGAGCTGTTTTTT. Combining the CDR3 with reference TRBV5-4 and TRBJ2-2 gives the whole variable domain ETGVTQSPTHLIKTRGQQVTLRCSSQSGHNTVSWYQQALGQGPQFIFQYYREEENGRGNFPPRFSGLQFPNYSSELNVNALELDDSALYLCASSRGLRGTGELFFGEGSRLTVL.

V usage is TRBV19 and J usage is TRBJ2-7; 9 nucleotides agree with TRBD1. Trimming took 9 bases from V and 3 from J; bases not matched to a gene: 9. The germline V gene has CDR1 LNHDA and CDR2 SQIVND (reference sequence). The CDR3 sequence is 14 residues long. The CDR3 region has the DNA TGTGCCAGATTCCGGGACAGGGCTCTCTACGAGCAGTACTTC. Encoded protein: CARFRDRALYEQYF.

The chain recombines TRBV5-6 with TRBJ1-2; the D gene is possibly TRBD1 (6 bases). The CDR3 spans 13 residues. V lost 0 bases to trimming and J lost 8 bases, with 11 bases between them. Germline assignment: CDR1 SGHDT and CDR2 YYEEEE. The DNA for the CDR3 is TGTGCCAGCAGCTTGGACAGGGCCCGGGGCTACACCTTC. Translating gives CASSLDRARGYTF. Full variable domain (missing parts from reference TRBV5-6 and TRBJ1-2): DAGVTQSPTHLIKTRGQQVTLRCSPKSGHDTVSWYQQALGQGPQFIFQYYEEEERQRGNFPDRFSGHQFPNYSSELNVNALLLGDSALYLCASSLDRARGYTFGSGTRLTVV.

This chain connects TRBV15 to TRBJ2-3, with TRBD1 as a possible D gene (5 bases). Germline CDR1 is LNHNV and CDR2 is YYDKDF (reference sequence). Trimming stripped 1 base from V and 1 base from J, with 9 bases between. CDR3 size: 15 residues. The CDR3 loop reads CATSRGGRGTDTQYF. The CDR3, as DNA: TGTGCCACCAGCAGAGGGGGCCGGGGCACAGATACGCAGTATTTT.

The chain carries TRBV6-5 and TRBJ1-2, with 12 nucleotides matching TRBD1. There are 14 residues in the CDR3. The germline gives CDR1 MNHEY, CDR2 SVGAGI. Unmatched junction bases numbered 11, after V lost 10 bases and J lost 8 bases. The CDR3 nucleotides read TGTGCCATAAGAAGTCCCGGGACAGGGGGCGGCTACACCTTC. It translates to CAIRSPGTGGGYTF.

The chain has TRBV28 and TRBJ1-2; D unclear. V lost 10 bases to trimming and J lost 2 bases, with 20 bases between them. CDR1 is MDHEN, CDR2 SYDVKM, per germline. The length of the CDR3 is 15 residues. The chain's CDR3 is CATKPFRALNYGYTF. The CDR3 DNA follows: TGTGCCACCAAACCTTTTCGAGCTTTAAACTATGGCTACACCTTC.

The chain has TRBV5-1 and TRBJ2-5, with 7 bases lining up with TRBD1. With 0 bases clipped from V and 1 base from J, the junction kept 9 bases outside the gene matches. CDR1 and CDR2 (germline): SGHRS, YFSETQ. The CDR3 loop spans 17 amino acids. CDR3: CASSLATATGIQETQYF. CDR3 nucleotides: TGCGCCAGCAGCTTGGCCACCGCGACAGGGATCCAAGAGACCCAGTACTTC.

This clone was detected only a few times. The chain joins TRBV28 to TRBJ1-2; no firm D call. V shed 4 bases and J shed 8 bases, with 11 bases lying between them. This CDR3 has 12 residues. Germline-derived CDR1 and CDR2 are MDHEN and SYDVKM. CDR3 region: CASSYGLAGYTF. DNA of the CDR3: TGTGCCAGCAGTTATGGGCTTGCAGGCTACACCTTC.

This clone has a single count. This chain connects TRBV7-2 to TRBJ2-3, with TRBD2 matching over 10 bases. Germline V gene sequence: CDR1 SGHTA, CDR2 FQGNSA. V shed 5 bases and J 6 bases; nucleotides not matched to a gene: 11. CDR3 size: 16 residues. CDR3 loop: CASSIDSGGSTDTQYF. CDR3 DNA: TGTGCCAGCAGCATTGATAGCGGGGGGTCAACGGATACGCAGTATTTT.

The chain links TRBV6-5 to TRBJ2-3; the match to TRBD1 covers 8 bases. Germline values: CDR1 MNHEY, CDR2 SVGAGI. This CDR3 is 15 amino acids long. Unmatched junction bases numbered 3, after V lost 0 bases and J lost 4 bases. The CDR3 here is CASSYSPGGADTQYF. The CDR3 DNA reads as TGTGCCAGCAGTTACTCGCCAGGGGGCGCAGATACGCAGTATTTT.

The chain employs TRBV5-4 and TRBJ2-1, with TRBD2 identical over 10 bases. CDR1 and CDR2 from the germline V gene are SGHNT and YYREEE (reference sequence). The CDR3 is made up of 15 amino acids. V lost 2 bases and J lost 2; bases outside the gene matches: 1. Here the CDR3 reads CASSFSGGTYNEQFF. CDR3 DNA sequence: TGTGCCAGCAGCTTTAGCGGGGGGACCTACAATGAGCAGTTCTTC.

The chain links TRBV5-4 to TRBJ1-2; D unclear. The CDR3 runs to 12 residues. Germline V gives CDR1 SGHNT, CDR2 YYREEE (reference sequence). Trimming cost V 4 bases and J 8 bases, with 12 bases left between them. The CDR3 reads CASSGGRRGYTF. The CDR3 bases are TGTGCCAGCAGCGGCGGTCGGAGGGGCTACACCTTC. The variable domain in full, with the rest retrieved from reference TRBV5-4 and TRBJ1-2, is ETGVTQSPTHLIKTRGQQVTLRCSSQSGHNTVSWYQQALGQGPQFIFQYYREEENGRGNFPPRFSGLQFPNYSSELNVNALELDDSALYLCASSGGRRGYTFGSGTRLTVV.

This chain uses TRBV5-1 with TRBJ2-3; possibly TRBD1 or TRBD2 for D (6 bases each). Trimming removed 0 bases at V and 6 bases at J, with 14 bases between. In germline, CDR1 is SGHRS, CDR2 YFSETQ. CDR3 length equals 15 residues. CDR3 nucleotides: TGCGCCAGCAGCTTGGGCACCCTAGGGGGGGATACGCAGTATTTT. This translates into CASSLGTLGGDTQYF.

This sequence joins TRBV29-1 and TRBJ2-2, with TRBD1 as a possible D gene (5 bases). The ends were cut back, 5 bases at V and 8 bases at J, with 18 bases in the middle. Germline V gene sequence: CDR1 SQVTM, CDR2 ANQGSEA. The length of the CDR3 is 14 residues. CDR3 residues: CSVSPPGRPGELFF. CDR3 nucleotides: TGCAGCGTTTCTCCGCCAGGGCGCCCGGGGGAGCTGTTTTTT.

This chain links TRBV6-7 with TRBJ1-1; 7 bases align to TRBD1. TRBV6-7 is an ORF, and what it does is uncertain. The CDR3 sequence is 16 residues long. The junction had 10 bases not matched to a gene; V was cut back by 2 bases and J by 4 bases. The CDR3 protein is CASSYPGQPRSTEAFF. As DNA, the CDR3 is TGTGCCAGCAGTTACCCGGGACAGCCTAGAAGCACTGAAGCTTTCTTT.

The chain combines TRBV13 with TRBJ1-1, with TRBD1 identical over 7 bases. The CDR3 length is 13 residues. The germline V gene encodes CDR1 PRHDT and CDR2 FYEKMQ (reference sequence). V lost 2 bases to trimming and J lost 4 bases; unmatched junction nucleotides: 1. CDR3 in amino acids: CASSLNRGTEAFF. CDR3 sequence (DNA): TGTGCCAGCAGCTTAAACAGGGGCACTGAAGCTTTCTTT. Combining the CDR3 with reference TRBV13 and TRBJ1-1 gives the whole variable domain AAGVIQSPRHLIKEKRETATLKCYPIPRHDTVYWYQQGPGQDPQFLISFYEKMQSDKGSIPDRFSAQQFSDYHSELNMSSLELGDSALYFCASSLNRGTEAFFGQGTRLTVV.